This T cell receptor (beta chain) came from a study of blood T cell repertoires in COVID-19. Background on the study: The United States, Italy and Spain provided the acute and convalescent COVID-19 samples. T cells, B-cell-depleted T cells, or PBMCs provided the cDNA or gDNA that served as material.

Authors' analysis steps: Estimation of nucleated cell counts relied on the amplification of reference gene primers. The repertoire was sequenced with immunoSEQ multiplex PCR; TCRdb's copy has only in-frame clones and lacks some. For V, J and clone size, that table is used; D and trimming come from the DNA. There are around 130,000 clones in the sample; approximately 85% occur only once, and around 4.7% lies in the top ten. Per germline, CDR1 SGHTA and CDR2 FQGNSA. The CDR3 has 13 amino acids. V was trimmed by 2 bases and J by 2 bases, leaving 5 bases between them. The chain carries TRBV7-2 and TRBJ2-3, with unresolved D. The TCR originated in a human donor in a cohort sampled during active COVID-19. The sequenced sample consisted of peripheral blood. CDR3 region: CASSLFHTDTQYF. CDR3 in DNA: TGTGCCAGCAGCTTATTCCACACAGATACGCAGTATTTT.